Reported below is one T cell receptor (beta chain). Its antigen remains unidentified. The data belong to a study of TIL therapy for anti-PD-1-resistant metastatic lung cancer. Study overall: Progressing patients received lymphodepletion, expanded TIL infusion and IL-2. Most patients had lung adenocarcinoma. Tumors carried a median about 1.5 non-synonymous mutations per megabase.

General study points: This highly selected cohort may not generalize to typical lung cancer patients.

The immunoSEQ assay was v3. Produced via immunoSEQ multiplex PCR; TCRdb's table is partial and in-frame only. This table holds roughly 57,000 clones, more than 80% found once. V lost 2 bases, J lost 8 bases, and 16 bases lay in between. The length of the CDR3 is 15 residues. Germline CDR1 and CDR2: MNHEY and SVGEGT. Time point indicated: pre-treatment sample, taken before nivolumab and TIL therapy. The origin of this receptor is a person aged 25 to 80 with non-small cell lung cancer. This chain uses TRBV6-2 or TRBV6-3 with TRBJ2-1; the D is unclear. Sequences were derived from blood, sampled at baseline. For the CDR3, the DNA is TGTGCCAGCAGTTACACTGGTACGCGTAGGGATGAGCAGTTCTTC. Translation: CASSYTGTRRDEQFF.